The 21 T cell receptor beta chains in this list originate from one sample, sequenced in a study of cytomegalovirus exposure and HLA in healthy donors. The PCR made use of 60 Vbeta and 13 Jbeta primers. Produced via immunoSEQ multiplex PCR; TCRdb's table is partial and in-frame only. The sample is made up of more than 90,000 clones, and the top ten hold around 3.5% of it. What was sequenced was PBMCs. Source of these receptors: a man under 40 in good health and CMV-seronegative.

Comments on this clone: This CDR3 is also generated by other DNA sequences in the sample. J is TRBJ1-5 and V is TRBV7-2, with 7 bases identical to TRBD1. V was pared by 5 bases and J by 7 bases, with 11 bases of the junction left unmatched. Germline lookup yields CDR1 SGHTA and CDR2 FQGNSA. The CDR3 contains 15 residues. The CDR3 loop reads CASSPRNRGGQPQHF. Written as DNA, the CDR3 is TGTGCCAGCAGCCCCAGGAACAGGGGAGGCCAGCCCCAGCATTTT.

The gene calls are TRBV15 and TRBJ2-7, with 8 bases aligning to TRBD1. This CDR3 comprises 16 residues. CDR1 is LNHNV, CDR2 YYDKDF, per germline (reference sequence). With 3 bases clipped from V and 4 bases from J, the junction kept 11 bases outside the gene matches. The CDR3 nucleotides are TGTGCCACCAGCAGGGATCCGGACAGGGATGAGTACGAGCAGTACTTC. It is translated as CATSRDPDRDEYEQYF.

V and J are TRBV27 and TRBJ2-2; 7 bases fit TRBD1. Germline CDR1 MNHEY, CDR2 SMNVEV (reference sequence). The CDR3 has 17 residues. Trimming cost V 3 bases and J 0 bases; bases outside gene matches: 7. The CDR3, as DNA: TGTGCCAGCAGTTTGTGGGGGACAGACACGAACACCGGGGAGCTGTTTTTT. It encodes CASSLWGTDTNTGELFF.

The chain joins TRBV5-1 to TRBJ2-4; possible D gene TRBD1, 5 bases. V gave up 5 bases and J gave up 2 bases, with 11 bases separating them. The CDR3 spans 14 residues. Germline loops: CDR1 SGHRS, CDR2 YFSETQ. CDR3 residues: CASSHDSPKNIQYF. As DNA, the CDR3 is TGCGCCAGCAGTCACGACAGTCCCAAAAACATTCAGTACTTC.

This chain uses TRBV2 with TRBJ1-1; 7 nucleotides match TRBD1. This CDR3 is built from 14 residues. Per germline, CDR1 SNHLY and CDR2 FYNNEI. Trimming cost V 4 bases and J 3 bases; bases outside gene matches: 5. The CDR3, as DNA: TGTGCCAGCAGTGGACAGGGAGGATACACTGAAGCTTTCTTT. Encoded protein: CASSGQGGYTEAFF.

The chain has TRBV5-1 and TRBJ2-3; D possibly corresponds to TRBD2 (6 bases). The CDR3 runs 15 residues. CDR1 and CDR2 (germline): SGHRS, YFSETQ. The V gene lost 4 bases and the J gene lost 1 base, with 13 bases spanning the gap. In DNA form, the CDR3 reads TGCGCCAGCAGCATTCCGACTAGTGGCACAGATACGCAGTATTTT. Its translation: CASSIPTSGTDTQYF.

This chain uses TRBV5-1 with TRBJ2-1; 8 bases are a match to TRBD1. V shed 2 bases and J 7 bases; nucleotides not matched to a gene: 11. Germline CDR1 and CDR2: SGHRS and YFSETQ. CDR3 length: 16 amino acids. The CDR3 here is CASSLGPQGVGNEQFF. In DNA form, the CDR3 reads TGCGCCAGCAGCTTAGGCCCACAGGGGGTGGGAAATGAGCAGTTCTTC.

The chain is built from TRBV5-4 and TRBJ1-1, with D possibly being TRBD1 (5 bases). Per the germline V gene, CDR1 is SGHNT and CDR2 is YYREEE (reference sequence). CDR3 length: 13 amino acids. The germline V and J ends were trimmed by 0 bases and 10 bases, with 13 bases remaining between them. The CDR3 DNA reads TGTGCCAGCAGCTTGGCGGGGGGTTTCGGAGCTTTCTTT. This translates into CASSLAGGFGAFF.

This chain uses TRBV18 with TRBJ2-3, with D possibly being TRBD2 (7 bases). The CDR3 spans 18 residues. Trimming left V 1 base short and J 0 bases short, with 17 bases between. Looked up from germline, CDR1 is KGHSH and CDR2 is LQKENI. The CDR3 bases are TGTGCCAGCTCACCACGATGGGGGCTAGCGGAGAGCACAGATACGCAGTATTTT. As protein: CASSPRWGLAESTDTQYF.

The chain has TRBV27 and TRBJ2-3, with 10 bases lining up with TRBD1. V was pared by 8 bases and J by 3 bases, with 2 bases of the junction left unmatched. The CDR3 is 13 amino acids. Germline V gene data show CDR1 as MNHEY and CDR2 as SMNVEV (reference sequence). The CDR3 DNA follows: TGTGCCAGCCGGGACAGGGGAACAGATACGCAGTATTTT. Amino acid sequence: CASRDRGTDTQYF.

The chain joins TRBV4-2 to TRBJ2-2; D is undetermined. The CDR3 totals 15 residues. Germline V CDR1 and CDR2: LGHNA, YNFKEQ. With 2 bases removed from V and 1 base from J, the gap between germline ends came to 8 bases. The CDR3 spells CASSQSPGNTGELFF. In nucleotides, the CDR3 is TGTGCCAGCAGCCAATCCCCGGGGAACACCGGGGAGCTGTTTTTT.

The chain employs TRBV5-8 and TRBJ2-1; 8 bases map to TRBD2. CDR1 SGHTS and CDR2 YDEGEE come from the germline V gene. V gave up 2 bases and J gave up 0 bases; unmatched junction bases: 1. The CDR3 length is 15 residues. The CDR3 region is CASSLRGGSYNEQFF. In DNA, the CDR3 is TGTGCCAGCAGCTTACGGGGGGGCTCCTACAATGAGCAGTTCTTC.

V and J are TRBV5-8 and TRBJ2-1; D not certain. This CDR3 has 13 residues. In germline, CDR1 is SGHTS, CDR2 YDEGEE. V was shortened by 4 bases and J by 5 bases, with 10 bases between the two germline ends. As DNA, the CDR3 is TGTGCCAGCAGCCTTGAGGCCAACAATGAGCAGTTCTTC. The encoded protein is CASSLEANNEQFF.

CDR3 in DNA: TGTGCCAGCAGTTTACGGGGGGTAAACATCGATGAGCAGTTCTTC. It translates to CASSLRGVNIDEQFF. V is TRBV27 and J is TRBJ2-1; 7 positions agree with TRBD2. Germline lookup yields CDR1 MNHEY and CDR2 SMNVEV (reference sequence). This CDR3 spans 15 amino acids. V trimming: 2 bases; J trimming: 8 bases; junction bases outside the gene matches: 9.

J is TRBJ2-5 and V is TRBV5-1, with D possibly being TRBD2 (6 bases). The J call may be incorrect, as the DNA end agrees better with TRBJ2-7. Germline lookup yields CDR1 SGHRS and CDR2 YFSETQ. The CDR3 spans 15 residues. CDR3 protein: CASSLGRGRTYEQYF. The CDR3 DNA reads TGCGCCAGCAGCTTGGGGCGGGGCCGAACCTACGAGCAGTACTTC.

The genes are TRBV6-5 and TRBJ2-3; tentative D call: TRBD2 (6 bases). The V end lost 6 bases, the J end lost 1 base, and 11 bases lay between the germline ends. The germline gives CDR1 MNHEY, CDR2 SVGAGI. The CDR3 is 14 amino acids. The CDR3 sequence: CASRTSSGTDTQYF. In nucleotides, the CDR3 is TGTGCCAGCAGAACTAGCAGTGGCACAGATACGCAGTATTTT.

The chain recombines TRBV7-2 with TRBJ1-2, with TRBD1 matching 7 bases. V shed 5 bases, J shed 4 bases, and the junction held 7 bases outside the gene matches. Germline V gene data show CDR1 as SGHTA and CDR2 as FQGNSA. The CDR3 is 14 amino acids. CDR3 sequence: CASSVRQGGYGYTF. CDR3 nucleotide sequence: TGTGCCAGCAGCGTACGACAGGGCGGCTATGGCTACACCTTC.

The chain recombines TRBV15 with TRBJ2-7; D is undetermined. Trimming cost V 3 bases and J 3 bases, with 12 bases left between them. Germline-derived CDR1 and CDR2 are LNHNV and YYDKDF (reference sequence). This CDR3 spans 14 amino acids. The CDR3 nucleotides are TGTGCCACCAGCAGGGGCGTGGCTCGCTACGAGCAGTACTTC. Its protein is CATSRGVARYEQYF.

The chain uses TRBV10-1 and TRBJ1-2, with a possible D match to TRBD1 (6 bases). The CDR3 length is 12 residues. Germline CDR1 is WNHNN and CDR2 is SYGVQD (reference sequence). V dropped 5 bases and J dropped 6 bases, with 10 bases sitting between them. The CDR3 DNA is TGCGCCAGCAGTAGACAGGTTGATGGCTACACCTTC. Encoded protein: CASSRQVDGYTF.

V and J are TRBV5-1 and TRBJ2-1; 9 bases match TRBD1. V gave up 7 bases and J gave up 6 bases; unmatched junction bases: 5. The CDR3 has 13 residues. Germline values: CDR1 SGHRS, CDR2 YFSETQ. The CDR3 reads CASRGQGVNEQFF. The CDR3 nucleotides read TGCGCCAGCCGGGGACAGGGTGTCAATGAGCAGTTCTTC.

The chain employs TRBV6-5 and TRBJ2-1; 9 nucleotides match TRBD2. This CDR3 has 15 residues. V gave up 4 bases and J gave up 5 bases; unmatched junction bases: 6. From germline, CDR1 is MNHEY and CDR2 SVGAGI. CDR3 residues: CASSFVAGGHNEQFF. The CDR3 DNA reads TGTGCCAGCAGTTTCGTGGCGGGGGGGCACAATGAGCAGTTCTTC.